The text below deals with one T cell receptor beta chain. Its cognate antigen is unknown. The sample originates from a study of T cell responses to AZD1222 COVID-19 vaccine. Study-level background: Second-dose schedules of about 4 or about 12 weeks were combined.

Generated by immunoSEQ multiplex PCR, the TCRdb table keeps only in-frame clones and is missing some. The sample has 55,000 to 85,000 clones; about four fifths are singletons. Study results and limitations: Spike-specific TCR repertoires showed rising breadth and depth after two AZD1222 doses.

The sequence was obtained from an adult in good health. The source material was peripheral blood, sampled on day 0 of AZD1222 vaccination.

Here the CDR3 reads CASSQGSLRNSPLHF. CDR3 nucleotide sequence: TGTGCCAGCAGCCAGGGGTCCCTTAGGAATTCACCCCTCCACTTT. The V call is TRBV27, the J call TRBJ1-6; a weak D match, TRBD1 (6 bases). Deletions cut 6 bases from V and 7 bases from J, with 16 bases between. CDR3 size: 15 residues. Germline CDR1 is MNHEY and CDR2 is SMNVEV (reference sequence).